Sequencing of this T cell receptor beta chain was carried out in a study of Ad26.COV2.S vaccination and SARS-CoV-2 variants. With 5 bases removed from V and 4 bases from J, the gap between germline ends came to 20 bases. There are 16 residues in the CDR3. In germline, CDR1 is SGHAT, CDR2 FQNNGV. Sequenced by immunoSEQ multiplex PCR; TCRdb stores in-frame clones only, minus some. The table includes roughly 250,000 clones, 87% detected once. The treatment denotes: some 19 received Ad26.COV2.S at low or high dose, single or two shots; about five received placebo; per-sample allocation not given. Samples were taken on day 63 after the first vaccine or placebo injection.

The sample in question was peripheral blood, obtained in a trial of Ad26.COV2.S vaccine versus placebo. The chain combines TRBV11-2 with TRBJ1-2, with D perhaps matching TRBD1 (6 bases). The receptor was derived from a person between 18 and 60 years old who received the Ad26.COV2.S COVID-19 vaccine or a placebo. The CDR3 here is CASSPSSWGGGYGYTF. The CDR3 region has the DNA TGTGCCAGCAGCCCCTCGAGCTGGGGAGGGGGCTATGGCTACACCTTC.